This TCR beta chain is drawn from a study of response to subunit inactivated influenza vaccine. Study results and caveats: Authors suggested seasonal influenza vaccinations each recruit few new T cells.

The CDR3 runs to 13 residues. V lost 5 bases and J lost 3; bases outside the gene matches: 4. Germline lookup yields CDR1 DFQATT and CDR2 SNEGSKA (reference sequence). On this clonotype itself: Its specificity is unknown.

TCRdb itself ran the RT-PCR reads through MiXCR, one entry per CDR3 protein. The data show hundreds of thousands of distinct CDR3 sequences, approximately 12% seen once. The source material was non-naive T cells sorted from PBMCs, sampled about 14 days before vaccination. This TCR was recovered from a man in his fifties who received an inactivated influenza vaccine. The chain has TRBV20-1 and TRBJ2-5, with 9 bases aligning to TRBD1. The CDR3 reads CSAFRQGEETQYF. Written as DNA, the CDR3 is TGCAGTGCTTTCCGACAGGGGGAAGAGACCCAGTACTTC.